This T cell receptor beta chain was sequenced in a study of shared clonotypes between healthy human individuals. Overall study context: CD8 memory received one plate per donor, CD8 naive two, CD4 memory three and CD4 naive three.

Whole-study results and caveats: A small donor pool kept down the genetic and exposure-history diversity that was represented. Among donors, clonotype sharing was expected to be affected by sequencing depth.

Trimming at V came to 6 bases and at J to 2 bases, leaving 8 bases not matched to a gene. The CDR3 sequence is 17 residues long. Germline V gene lookup returns CDR1 SGHKS and CDR2 YYEKEE (reference sequence). Regarding this clone: Its specificity is not known.

Sequenced by immunoSEQ multiplex PCR; TCRdb stores in-frame clones only, minus some. Of about 2.3 million clones listed, about 92% are singletons. Recent vaccinations or acute infections were absent in the healthy HIV-negative adult donors. What was sequenced was naive CD4+ T cells from PBMCs. Subset defined: CD45RA+ positively selected. This TCR was recovered from a man younger than 30 in good health. Some clones in this sample may be carry-over from other donors' samples. J is TRBJ2-6 and V is TRBV5-5; 10 nucleotides align to TRBD2. CDR3 amino acids: CASKALAGAPGANVLTF. DNA for the CDR3: TGTGCCAGCAAAGCCCTAGCGGGAGCCCCTGGGGCCAACGTCCTGACTTTC.